This TCR beta chain came from a study of T cell repertoires in cytomegalovirus infection. For the study at large: Public TCR beta signatures were indicative of both CMV infection and a matching HLA type. The study's findings and limits: The ex vivo response was dominated by HLA-C-restricted CMV-specific TCR beta clonotypes. Carriers of CMV and the relevant HLA type were discriminated by public TCR beta frequency.

This clonotype was recorded at least ten times. Antigen: not known. In TCRdb, the reads were re-called with MiXCR into one record per CDR3 protein. The sample lists some 200,000 distinct CDR3 sequences, about a tenth occurring once. CDR1 is SGHTA, CDR2 FQGNSA, per germline. CDR3 length: 16 amino acids. Trimming took 2 bases from V and 8 from J, leaving 18 bases between them. The material sequenced was PBMCs. The TCR sequence derives from a human donor in good health (CMV status not recorded). Some clones in this sample may be carry-over from other donors' samples. V gene TRBV7-2 combines with J gene TRBJ1-4; possibly TRBD1 for D (5 bases). The CDR3 sequence is CASSLSLRRGNEKLFF. Here the CDR3 DNA reads TGTGCCAGCAGCTTAAGCCTTAGGAGGGGCAACGAAAAACTGTTTTTT.